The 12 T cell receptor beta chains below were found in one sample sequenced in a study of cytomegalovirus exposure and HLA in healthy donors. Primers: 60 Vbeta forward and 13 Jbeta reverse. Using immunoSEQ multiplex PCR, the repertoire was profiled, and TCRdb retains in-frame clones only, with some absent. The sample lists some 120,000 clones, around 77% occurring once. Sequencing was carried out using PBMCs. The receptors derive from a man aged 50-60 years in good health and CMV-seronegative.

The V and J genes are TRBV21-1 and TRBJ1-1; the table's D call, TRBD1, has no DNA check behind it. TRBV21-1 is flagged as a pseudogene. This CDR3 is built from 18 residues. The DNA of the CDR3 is TGTGCCAGCAGCAAAGCGTTATTTGGACAGGGTAGGTACACTGAAGCTTTCTTT. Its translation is CASSKALFGQGRYTEAFF.

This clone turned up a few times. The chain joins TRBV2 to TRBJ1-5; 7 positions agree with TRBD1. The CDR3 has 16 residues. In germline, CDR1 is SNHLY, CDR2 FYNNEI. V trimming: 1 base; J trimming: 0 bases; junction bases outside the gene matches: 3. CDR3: CASSEETGNSNQPQHF. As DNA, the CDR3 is TGTGCCAGCAGTGAAGAGACAGGGAATAGCAATCAGCCCCAGCATTTT.

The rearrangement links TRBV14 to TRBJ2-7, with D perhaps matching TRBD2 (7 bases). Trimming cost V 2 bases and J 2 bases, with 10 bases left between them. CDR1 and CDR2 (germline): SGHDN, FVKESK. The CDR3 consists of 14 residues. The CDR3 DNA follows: TGTGCCAGCAGCCAAAGGGGGGGCCCCTACGAGCAGTACTTC. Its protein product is CASSQRGGPYEQYF.

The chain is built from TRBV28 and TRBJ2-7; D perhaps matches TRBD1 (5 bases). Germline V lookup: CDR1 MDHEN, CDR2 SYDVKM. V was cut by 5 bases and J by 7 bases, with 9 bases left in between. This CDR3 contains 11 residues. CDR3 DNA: TGTGCCAGCAGTGTCGACAGAGAGCAGTACTTC. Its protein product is CASSVDREQYF.

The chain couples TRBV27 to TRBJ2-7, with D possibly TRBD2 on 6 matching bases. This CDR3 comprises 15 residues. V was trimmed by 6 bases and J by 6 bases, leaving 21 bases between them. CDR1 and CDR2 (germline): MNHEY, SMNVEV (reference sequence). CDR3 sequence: CASSSGEPLAGEQYF. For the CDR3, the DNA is TGTGCCAGCAGCTCGGGAGAACCCTTAGCTGGCGAGCAGTACTTC.

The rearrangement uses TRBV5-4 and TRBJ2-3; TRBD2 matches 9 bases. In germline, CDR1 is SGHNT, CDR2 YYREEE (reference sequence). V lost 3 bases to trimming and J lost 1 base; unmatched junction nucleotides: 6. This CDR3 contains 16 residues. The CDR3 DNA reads TGTGCCAGCAGCTCCTACATAGCGGGGGGCACAGATACGCAGTATTTT. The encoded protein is CASSSYIAGGTDTQYF.

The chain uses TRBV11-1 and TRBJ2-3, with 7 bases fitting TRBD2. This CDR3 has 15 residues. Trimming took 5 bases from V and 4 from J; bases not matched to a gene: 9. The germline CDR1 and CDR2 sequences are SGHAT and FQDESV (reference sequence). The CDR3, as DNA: TGTGCCAGCAGCGATCGGACTAGATCCCCAGATACGCAGTATTTT. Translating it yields CASSDRTRSPDTQYF. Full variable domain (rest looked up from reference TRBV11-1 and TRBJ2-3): EAEVAQSPRYKITEKSQAVAFWCDPISGHATLYWYRQILGQGPELLVQFQDESVVDDSQLPKDRFSAERLKGVDSTLKIQPAELGDSAMYLCASSDRTRSPDTQYFGPGTRLTVL.

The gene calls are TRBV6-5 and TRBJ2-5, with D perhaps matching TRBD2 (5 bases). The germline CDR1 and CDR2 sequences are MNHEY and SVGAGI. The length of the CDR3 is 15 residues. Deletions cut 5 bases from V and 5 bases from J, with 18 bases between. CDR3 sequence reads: CASSPQGLAAETQYF. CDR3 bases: TGTGCCAGCAGTCCCCAAGGGCTAGCTGCGGAGACCCAGTACTTC.

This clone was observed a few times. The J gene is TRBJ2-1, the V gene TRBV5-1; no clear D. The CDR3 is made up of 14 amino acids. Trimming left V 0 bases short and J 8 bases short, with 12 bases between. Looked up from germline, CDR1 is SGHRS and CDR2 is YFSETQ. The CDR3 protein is CASSLEPVPHEQFF. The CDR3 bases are TGCGCCAGCAGCTTGGAGCCGGTGCCCCATGAGCAGTTCTTC.

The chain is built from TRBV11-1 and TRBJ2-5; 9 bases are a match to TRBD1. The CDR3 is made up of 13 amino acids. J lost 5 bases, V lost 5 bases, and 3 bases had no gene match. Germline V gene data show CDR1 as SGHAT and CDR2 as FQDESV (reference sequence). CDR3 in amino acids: CASSPTGGETQYF. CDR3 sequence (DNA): TGTGCCAGCAGCCCAACAGGGGGCGAGACCCAGTACTTC.

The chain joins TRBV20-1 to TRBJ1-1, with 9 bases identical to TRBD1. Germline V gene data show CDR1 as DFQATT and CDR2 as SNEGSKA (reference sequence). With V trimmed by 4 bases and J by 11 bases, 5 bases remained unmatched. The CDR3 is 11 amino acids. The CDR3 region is CSANRGLTAFF. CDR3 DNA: TGCAGTGCTAACAGGGGGCTGACGGCTTTCTTT.

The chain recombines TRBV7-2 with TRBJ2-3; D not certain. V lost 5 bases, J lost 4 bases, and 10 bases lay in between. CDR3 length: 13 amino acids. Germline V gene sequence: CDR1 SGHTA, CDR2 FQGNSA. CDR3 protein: CASSPNTADTQYF. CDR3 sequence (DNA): TGTGCCAGCAGCCCCAACACCGCAGATACGCAGTATTTT. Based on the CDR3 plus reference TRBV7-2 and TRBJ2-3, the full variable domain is GAGVSQSPSNKVTEKGKDVELRCDPISGHTALYWYRQSLGQGLEFLIYFQGNSAPDKSGLPSDRFSAERTGGSVSTLTIQRTQQEDSAVYLCASSPNTADTQYFGPGTRLTVL.